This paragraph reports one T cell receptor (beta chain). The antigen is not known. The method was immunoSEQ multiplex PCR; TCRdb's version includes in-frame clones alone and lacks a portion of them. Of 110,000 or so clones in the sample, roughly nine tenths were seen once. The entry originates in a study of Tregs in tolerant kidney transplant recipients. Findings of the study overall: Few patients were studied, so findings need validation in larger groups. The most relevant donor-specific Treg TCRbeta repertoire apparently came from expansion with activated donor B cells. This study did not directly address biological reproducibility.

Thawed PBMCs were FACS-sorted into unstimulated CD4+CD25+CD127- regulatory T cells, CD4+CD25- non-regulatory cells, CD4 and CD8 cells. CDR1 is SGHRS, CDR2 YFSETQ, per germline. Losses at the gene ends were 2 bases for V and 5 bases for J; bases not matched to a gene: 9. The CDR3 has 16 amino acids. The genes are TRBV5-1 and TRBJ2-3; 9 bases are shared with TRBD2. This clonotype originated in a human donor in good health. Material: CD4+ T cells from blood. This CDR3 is CASSFRVAGGLDTQYF. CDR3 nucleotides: TGCGCCAGCAGCTTCCGGGTGGCGGGAGGGCTAGATACGCAGTATTTT.